This TCR beta chain was found in a study of beta chain features in type 1 diabetes. Whole-study findings and limits: Moderately but significantly shorter TCRB CDR3s were found in Type 1 diabetes patients in all four CD4+ subsets.

cDNA synthesis used the whole RNA isolate, giving expressed TCRB sequences. Assay: immunoSEQ multiplex PCR; the TCRdb copy retains only in-frame clones and omits some. Among about 340,000 clones listed, 7% to 10% were seen once. This clone has just a few counts. Its antigen is currently unknown. Between the trimmed V and J ends, which lost 7 bases and 5 bases, there was a span of 12 bases. The CDR3 loop spans 13 amino acids. Germline CDR1 MDHEN, CDR2 SYDVKM. The V call is TRBV28, the J call TRBJ1-5, with D possibly TRBD1 on 5 matching bases. This receptor was identified in a man aged 25-45 years with type 1 diabetes. Sequencing used central memory CD4+ T cells from blood. CDR3 loop: CASTGLSHQPQHF. Here the CDR3 DNA reads TGTGCCAGCACGGGACTTTCCCATCAGCCCCAGCATTTT.